A selection of T cell receptor beta chains follows, all from one sample in a study of blood T cell repertoires in COVID-19. TCRdb's table, derived via immunoSEQ multiplex PCR, lists solely in-frame clones and lacks some. Here the sample spans around 260,000 clones, 70% to 85% being singletons. The sequencing input was peripheral blood. The receptors stem from a human donor with COVID-19, enrolled during active disease. The donor label of this sample is uncertain. CDR3s include the opening cysteine and the closing phenylalanine or tryptophan. The D gene is left open where the match is weak. Size values are once, few and many counts, or a class for expanded clones, and some rows have none.

CDR3: CASSERTYFSNQPQHF
DNA: TGTGCCAGCAGCGAAAGGACATACTTTAGCAATCAGCCCCAGCATTTT
V: TRBV21-1
size: NA
D: NA
J: TRBJ1-5
length: 16

CDR3: CASRRQGGVYEQYF
DNA: TGTGCCAGCAGAAGACAGGGGGGAGTCTACGAGCAGTACTTC
V: TRBV28
size: once
D: TRBD1
J: TRBJ2-7
length: 14

CDR3: CASSLIGQTQYF
DNA: TGTGCCAGCAGTTTAATTGGGCAGACCCAGTACTTC
V: TRBV28
size: NA
D: NA
J: TRBJ2-5
length: 12

CDR3: CASSHLKGTGAFYSNQPQHF
DNA: TGTGCCAGCAGCCACCTAAAGGGGACAGGGGCCTTCTATAGCAATCAGCCCCAGCATTTT
V: TRBV3-1/TRBV3-2
size: NA
D: TRBD1
J: TRBJ1-5
length: 20

CDR3: CAFSAGLADNEQFF
DNA: TGTGCCTTCTCCGCGGGACTAGCGGACAATGAGCAGTTCTTC
V: TRBV30
size: few
D: TRBD2
J: TRBJ2-1
length: 14

CDR3: CASRLDRDTYNEQFF
DNA: TGTGCCAGCAGACTCGACAGGGACACCTACAATGAGCAGTTCTTC
V: TRBV6-5
size: NA
D: TRBD1
J: TRBJ2-1
length: 15

CDR3: CASSSQGFVDSPLHF
DNA: TGTGCCAGCAGCTCTCAGGGGTTTGTGGATTCACCCCTCCACTTT
V: TRBV9
size: few
D: NA
J: TRBJ1-6
length: 15

CDR3: CASSLGPSGRRTGELFF
DNA: TGTGCCAGCAGCTTGGGACCGAGCGGGAGACGTACCGGGGAGCTGTTTTTT
V: TRBV5-4
size: NA
D: TRBD2
J: TRBJ2-2
length: 17

CDR3: CAIQAGGHIVNEKLFF
DNA: TGTGCCATCCAGGCGGGCGGTCATATAGTTAATGAAAAACTGTTTTTT
V: TRBV19
size: NA
D: NA
J: TRBJ1-4
length: 16

CDR3: CASSSGDSLISNQPQHF
DNA: TGTGCCAGTAGTTCGGGGGACAGCCTAATTAGCAATCAGCCCCAGCATTTT
V: TRBV19
size: NA
D: TRBD1
J: TRBJ1-5
length: 17

CDR3: CASSSWTGGEEKLFF
DNA: TGCGCCAGCAGCTCATGGACAGGGGGCGAGGAAAAACTGTTTTTT
V: TRBV5-1
size: NA
D: TRBD1
J: TRBJ1-4
length: 15

CDR3: CASSLPIRTSGGRQYF
DNA: TGTGCCAGCAGTTTACCGATTAGGACTAGCGGTGGAAGGCAGTACTTC
V: TRBV27
size: once
D: TRBD2
J: TRBJ2-7
length: 16

CDR3: CASSFNGGNYGYTF
DNA: TGTGCCAGCAGCTTTAACGGCGGGAACTATGGCTACACCTTC
V: TRBV5-5
size: NA
D: NA
J: TRBJ1-2
length: 14

CDR3: CASSAGTRYNSPLHF
DNA: TGTGCCAGCAGCGCCGGGACACGTTATAATTCACCCCTCCACTTT
V: TRBV6-5
size: NA
D: NA
J: TRBJ1-6
length: 15

CDR3: CAISADLGQRLGEQYF
DNA: TGTGCCATCAGTGCGGACCTGGGACAGAGACTTGGAGAGCAGTACTTC
V: TRBV10-3
size: NA
D: TRBD1
J: TRBJ2-7
length: 16

CDR3: CASKGTGKTDTQYF
DNA: TGTGCCAGCAAAGGGACAGGGAAGACAGATACGCAGTATTTT
V: TRBV6-6
size: few
D: TRBD1
J: TRBJ2-3
length: 14

CDR3: CASSQGHRLAGNNEQFF
DNA: TGTGCCAGCAGCCAAGGACATCGACTAGCGGGAAACAATGAGCAGTTCTTC
V: TRBV3-1/TRBV3-2
size: NA
D: TRBD2
J: TRBJ2-1
length: 17

CDR3: CASSHLGTGRPGELFF
DNA: TGTGCCAGCAGCCACCTCGGGACAGGGAGGCCCGGGGAGCTGTTTTTT
V: TRBV3-1/TRBV3-2
size: NA
D: TRBD1
J: TRBJ2-2
length: 16

CDR3: CASSRDSNTEAFF
DNA: TGTGCCAGCAGCCGGGACAGTAACACTGAAGCTTTCTTT
V: TRBV7-9
size: NA
D: TRBD1
J: TRBJ1-1
length: 13

CDR3: CASSSTSNEQFF
DNA: TGTGCCAGCAGCTCGACTAGCAATGAGCAGTTCTTC
V: TRBV5-6
size: NA
D: NA
J: TRBJ2-1
length: 12

CDR3: CASSKGGTSNQPQHF
DNA: TGTGCCAGCAGCAAGGGAGGGACCAGCAATCAGCCCCAGCATTTT
V: TRBV28
size: NA
D: NA
J: TRBJ1-5
length: 15

CDR3: CASSLQGAPSTDTQYF
DNA: TGCGCCAGCAGCTTACAGGGGGCCCCTAGCACAGATACGCAGTATTTT
V: TRBV5-1
size: once
D: TRBD1
J: TRBJ2-3
length: 16

CDR3: CASSEAQGRTPLHF
DNA: TGTGCCAGCAGTGAAGCCCAGGGTCGGACACCCCTCCACTTT
V: TRBV25-1
size: NA
D: NA
J: TRBJ1-6
length: 14

CDR3: CASSYTGEGVPYGYTF
DNA: TGTGCCAGCAGTTACACGGGGGAAGGGGTCCCCTATGGCTACACCTTC
V: TRBV6-5
size: NA
D: NA
J: TRBJ1-2
length: 16

CDR3: CASSLVGRGDNQPQHF
DNA: TGTGCCAGCAGCTTGGTGGGTAGGGGCGACAATCAGCCCCAGCATTTT
V: TRBV5-5
size: NA
D: NA
J: TRBJ1-5
length: 16

CDR3: CASRADTNTGELFF
DNA: TGTGCCAGCAGAGCGGATACGAACACCGGGGAGCTGTTTTTT
V: TRBV9
size: NA
D: NA
J: TRBJ2-2
length: 14

CDR3: CASSEALRRAVYEQYF
DNA: TGTGCCAGCAGTGAAGCGCTTCGCAGGGCCGTCTACGAGCAGTACTTC
V: TRBV2
size: NA
D: NA
J: TRBJ2-7
length: 16

CDR3: CASPLRASGSYEQYF
DNA: TGTGCCAGCCCCCTCCGGGCTAGCGGGTCCTACGAGCAGTACTTC
V: TRBV28
size: NA
D: TRBD2
J: TRBJ2-7
length: 15

CDR3: CASRAGHATNEKLFF
DNA: TGTGCCAGCAGGGCAGGCCATGCAACTAATGAAAAACTGTTTTTT
V: TRBV6-5
size: NA
D: NA
J: TRBJ1-4
length: 15

CDR3: CATRSLATGELFF
DNA: TGTGCCACCAGGTCATTGGCCACCGGGGAGCTGTTTTTT
V: TRBV24-1
size: NA
D: NA
J: TRBJ2-2
length: 13

CDR3: CASSIQGRSIQYF
DNA: TGTGCCAGTAGTATACAGGGTAGGAGCATTCAGTACTTC
V: TRBV19
size: NA
D: NA
J: TRBJ2-4
length: 13

CDR3: CASSQGSYIRYSPLHF
DNA: TGTGCCAGCAGCCAGGGGAGCTACATAAGGTACTCACCCCTCCACTTT
V: TRBV3-1/TRBV3-2
size: once
D: NA
J: TRBJ1-6
length: 16

CDR3: CASSLGGQDGYTF
DNA: TGTGCCAGCAGTTTAGGGGGACAGGACGGCTACACCTTC
V: TRBV28
size: NA
D: TRBD1
J: TRBJ1-2
length: 13

CDR3: CASSLVGAGTEAFF
DNA: TGTGCCAGCAGCTTAGTTGGGGCCGGCACTGAAGCTTTCTTT
V: TRBV7-2
size: NA
D: NA
J: TRBJ1-1
length: 14

CDR3: CASSLPLGVGEKLFF
DNA: TGTGCCAGCAGTTTGCCCCTCGGGGTTGGTGAAAAACTGTTTTTT
V: TRBV28
size: NA
D: NA
J: TRBJ1-4
length: 15

CDR3: CASAGTGRANEQFF
DNA: TGTGCCAGTGCCGGGACAGGGCGGGCTAATGAGCAGTTCTTC
V: TRBV19
size: NA
D: TRBD1
J: TRBJ2-1
length: 14

CDR3: CASSLLPTGRDRYTEAFF
DNA: TGTGCCAGCAGCCTACTCCCGACAGGGCGAGACCGATACACTGAAGCTTTCTTT
V: TRBV7-8
size: NA
D: TRBD1
J: TRBJ1-1
length: 18

CDR3: CASSYSAQVSSYNEQFF
DNA: TGTGCCAGCAGTTATTCCGCCCAGGTTAGCTCCTACAATGAGCAGTTCTTC
V: TRBV6-2/TRBV6-3
size: NA
D: NA
J: TRBJ2-1
length: 17

CDR3: CASSLRREAYNEQFF
DNA: TGTGCCAGCAGCTTAAGACGAGAGGCGTACAATGAGCAGTTCTTC
V: TRBV7-2
size: NA
D: NA
J: TRBJ2-1
length: 15

CDR3: CASSPPVGSGPYNEQFF
DNA: TGTGCCAGCTCACCCCCTGTAGGTAGCGGACCATACAATGAGCAGTTCTTC
V: TRBV18
size: NA
D: NA
J: TRBJ2-1
length: 17

CDR3: CASSLEGASYNSPLHF
DNA: TGCGCCAGCAGCTTGGAAGGGGCGTCCTATAATTCACCCCTCCACTTT
V: TRBV5-1
size: NA
D: NA
J: TRBJ1-6
length: 16